This entry lists 4 T cell receptor beta chains sequenced from one sample in a study of CD8+ T cells in alopecia areata. RNA, once extracted, was reverse transcribed into cDNA for use as the sequencing template. Here immunoSEQ multiplex PCR was the method, and the copy in TCRdb shows in-frame clones only, minus some. The profile covers approximately 220,000 clones, with around two fifths appearing a single time and almost 0.5% taken by the ten largest. Sample treatment: oral pan-JAK inhibitor, 5-10 mg twice daily. The sequencing here drew on CD4+ T cells sorted from blood, taken at approximately week 31, from a patient treated with tofacitinib. Receptors originate from a human donor with alopecia areata.

The CDR3 DNA follows: TGTGCCAGCTCCCCGCGCACTCCATCCTACGAGCAGTACTTC. This encodes CASSPRTPSYEQYF. The chain recombines TRBV18 with TRBJ2-7; D uncertain. Trimming took off 6 bases at V and 1 base at J, with 13 bases between the two ends. The V gene's germline CDR1 is KGHSH and CDR2 LQKENI. The CDR3 is made up of 14 amino acids.

The chain's CDR3 is CAWSVRHKEAFF. The DNA for the CDR3 is TGTGCCTGGAGTGTACGCCATAAGGAAGCTTTCTTT. The chain combines TRBV30 with TRBJ1-1; D call uncertain. This CDR3 is built from 12 residues. Germline lookup yields CDR1 GTSNPN and CDR2 SVGIG (reference sequence). V was clipped by 0 bases and J by 8 bases, with 10 bases between them.

The gene calls are TRBV7-8 and TRBJ2-1, with TRBD1 identical over 9 bases. CDR3 size: 17 residues. Trimming removed 1 base from V and 7 bases from J; junction bases left unmatched: 11. Germline lookup yields CDR1 SGHVS and CDR2 FQNEAQ. CDR3 residues: CASSLGTGGVRGNEQFF. CDR3 nucleotides: TGTGCCAGCAGCTTAGGAACAGGGGGCGTTCGCGGGAATGAGCAGTTCTTC.

This sequence joins TRBV10-2 and TRBJ2-7; TRBD2 aligns across 9 bases. The V and J ends lost 2 bases and 3 bases, in that order; junction bases with no gene match: 8. This CDR3 region has 16 residues. Germline values: CDR1 WSHSY, CDR2 SAAADI. This CDR3 reads CASSEGRLAGYYEQYF. In nucleotides, the CDR3 is TGCGCCAGCAGTGAGGGGAGGCTAGCGGGATACTACGAGCAGTACTTC.